This note documents a single T cell receptor beta chain sequence. CDR3 length: 15 amino acids. Looked up from germline, CDR1 is MNHEY and CDR2 is SMNVEV (reference sequence). After removal of 8 bases from V and 6 bases from J, the junction contained 8 bases not matched to a gene. This entry comes from a study of T cell responses to AZD1222 COVID-19 vaccine. Sequencing was performed with immunoSEQ multiplex PCR; in TCRdb, only in-frame clones are kept and a portion is missing. Counted here are about 140,000 clones, 80% to 90% occurring once; the ten biggest clones make up 2.5% to 3%. The rearrangement uses TRBV27 and TRBJ2-1; 12 nucleotides agree with TRBD2. The specimen was peripheral blood, collected on day 0 of AZD1222 vaccination. This clonotype was obtained from an adult in good health. The CDR3 DNA sequence: TGTGCCAGCGCACCGTGGACTAGCGGGATCAATGAGCAGTTCTTC. Protein product: CASAPWTSGINEQFF.